This T cell receptor (beta chain) was observed in a study of T cell responses to AZD1222 COVID-19 vaccine. General study findings and limits: Two doses of AZD1222 preceded a rise in Spike-specific TCR breadth and depth. Dominant CD4 TCR responses targeted spike regions 160-218 and 743-854.

V was cut by 4 bases and J by 4 bases, with 11 bases left in between. The CDR3 totals 13 residues. Germline assignment: CDR1 SGHKS and CDR2 YYEKEE (reference sequence). Measured with immunoSEQ multiplex PCR; TCRdb has only the in-frame clones, and not every one. The sample shows fewer than 70,000 clones, roughly nine tenths of them seen only once. Second-dose intervals near 4 or 12 weeks were combined. In regard to this clone: Its antigen is currently unknown.

Material: peripheral blood, obtained 28 days after the second AZD1222 dose. This sequence originates from an adult who received the AZD1222 COVID-19 vaccine. The genes are TRBV5-5 and TRBJ2-5, with D possibly matching TRBD1 (6 bases). CDR3 DNA: TGTGCCAGCAGCAGGACAGTACCAGAGACCCAGTACTTC. Translated: CASSRTVPETQYF.